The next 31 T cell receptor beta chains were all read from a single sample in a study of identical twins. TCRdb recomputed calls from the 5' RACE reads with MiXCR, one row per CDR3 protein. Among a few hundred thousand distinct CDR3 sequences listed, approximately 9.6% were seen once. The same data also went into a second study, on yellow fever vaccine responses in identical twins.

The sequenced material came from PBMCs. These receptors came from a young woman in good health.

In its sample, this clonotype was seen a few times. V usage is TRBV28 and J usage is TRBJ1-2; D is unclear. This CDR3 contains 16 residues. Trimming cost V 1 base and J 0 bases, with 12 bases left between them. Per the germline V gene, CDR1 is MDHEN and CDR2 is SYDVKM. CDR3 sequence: CASSLYGREANYGYTF. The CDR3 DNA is TGTGCCAGCAGTTTATATGGCAGAGAAGCTAACTATGGCTACACCTTC.

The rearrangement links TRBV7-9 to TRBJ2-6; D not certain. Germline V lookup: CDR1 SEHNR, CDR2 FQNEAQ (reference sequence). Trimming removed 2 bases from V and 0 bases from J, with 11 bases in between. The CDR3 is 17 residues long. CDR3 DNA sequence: TGTGCCAGCAGCTTAATTTCCGGTAACTCTGGGGCCAACGTCCTGACTTTC. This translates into CASSLISGNSGANVLTF.

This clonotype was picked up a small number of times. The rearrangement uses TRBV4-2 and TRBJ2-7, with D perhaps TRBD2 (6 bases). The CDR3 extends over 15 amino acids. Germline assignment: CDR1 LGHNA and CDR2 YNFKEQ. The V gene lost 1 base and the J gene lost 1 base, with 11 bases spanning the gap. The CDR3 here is CASSQALAPSYEQYF. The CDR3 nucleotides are TGTGCCAGCAGCCAAGCTCTAGCGCCTTCCTACGAGCAGTACTTC.

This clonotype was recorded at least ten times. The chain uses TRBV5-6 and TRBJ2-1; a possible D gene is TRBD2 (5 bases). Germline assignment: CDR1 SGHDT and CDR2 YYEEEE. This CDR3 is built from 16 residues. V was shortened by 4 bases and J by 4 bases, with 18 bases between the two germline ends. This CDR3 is CASSRRGPRNYNEQFF. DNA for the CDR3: TGTGCCAGCAGCCGCCGAGGGCCGAGAAATTACAATGAGCAGTTCTTC.

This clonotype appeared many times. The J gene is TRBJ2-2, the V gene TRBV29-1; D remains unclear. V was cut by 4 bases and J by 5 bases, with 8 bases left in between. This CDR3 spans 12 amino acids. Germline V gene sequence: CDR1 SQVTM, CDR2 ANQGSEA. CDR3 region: CSVASMTGELFF. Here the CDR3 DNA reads TGCAGCGTTGCGAGCATGACCGGGGAGCTGTTTTTT.

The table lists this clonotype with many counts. CDR3 nucleotides: TGTGCCAGCAGTTTCCCCCCGGACAGGGCCGGGGAGCTGTTTTTT. It encodes CASSFPPDRAGELFF. J is TRBJ2-2 and V is TRBV28; TRBD1 agrees at 8 bases. V dropped 3 bases and J dropped 6; count of bases not matched to a gene: 6. Germline assignment: CDR1 MDHEN and CDR2 SYDVKM. The CDR3 loop spans 15 amino acids.

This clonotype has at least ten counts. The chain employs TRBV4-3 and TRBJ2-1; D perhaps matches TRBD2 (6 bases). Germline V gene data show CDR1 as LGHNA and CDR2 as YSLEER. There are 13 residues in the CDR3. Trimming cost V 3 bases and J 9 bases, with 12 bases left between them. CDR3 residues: CASSQGLPSEQFF. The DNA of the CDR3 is TGCGCCAGCAGCCAGGGACTCCCTAGTGAGCAGTTCTTC.

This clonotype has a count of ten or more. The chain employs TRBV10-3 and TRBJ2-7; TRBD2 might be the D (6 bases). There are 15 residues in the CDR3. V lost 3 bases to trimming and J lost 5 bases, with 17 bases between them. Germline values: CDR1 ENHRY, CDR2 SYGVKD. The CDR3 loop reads CAISDPWAGIDEQYF. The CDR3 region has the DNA TGTGCCATCAGTGACCCCTGGGCGGGGATCGACGAGCAGTACTTC.

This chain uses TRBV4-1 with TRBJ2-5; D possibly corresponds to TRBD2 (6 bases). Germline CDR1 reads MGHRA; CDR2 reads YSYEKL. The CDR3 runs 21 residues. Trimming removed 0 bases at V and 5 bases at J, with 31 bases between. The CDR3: CASSQDWGDGGSFLLRETQYF. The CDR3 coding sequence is TGCGCCAGCAGCCAAGATTGGGGGGACGGAGGCTCTTTCCTCCTTAGGGAGACCCAGTACTTC.

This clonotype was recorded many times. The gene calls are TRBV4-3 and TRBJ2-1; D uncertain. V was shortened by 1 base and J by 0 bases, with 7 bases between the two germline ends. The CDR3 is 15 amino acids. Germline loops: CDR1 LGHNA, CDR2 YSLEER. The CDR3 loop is CASSQVQGSYNEQFF. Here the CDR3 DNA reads TGCGCCAGCAGCCAAGTCCAAGGCTCCTACAATGAGCAGTTCTTC.

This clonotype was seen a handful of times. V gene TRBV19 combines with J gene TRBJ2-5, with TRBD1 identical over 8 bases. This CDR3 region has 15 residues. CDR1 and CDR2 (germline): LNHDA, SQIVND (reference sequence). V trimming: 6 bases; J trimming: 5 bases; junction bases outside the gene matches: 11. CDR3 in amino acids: CASSKDRAHRETQYF. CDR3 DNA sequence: TGTGCCAGTAGCAAGGACAGGGCACACCGGGAGACCCAGTACTTC.

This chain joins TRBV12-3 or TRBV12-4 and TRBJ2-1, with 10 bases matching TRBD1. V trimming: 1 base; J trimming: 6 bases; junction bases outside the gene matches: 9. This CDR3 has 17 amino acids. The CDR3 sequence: CASSLDIDRGLRNEQFF. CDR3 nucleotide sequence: TGTGCCAGCAGTTTAGATATAGACAGGGGGCTTCGCAATGAGCAGTTCTTC.

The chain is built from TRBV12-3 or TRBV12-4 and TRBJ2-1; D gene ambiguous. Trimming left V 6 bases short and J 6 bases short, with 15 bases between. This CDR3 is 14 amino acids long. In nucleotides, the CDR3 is TGTGCCAGCAGCCTCGGACCGCAAACCAATGAGCAGTTCTTC. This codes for CASSLGPQTNEQFF.

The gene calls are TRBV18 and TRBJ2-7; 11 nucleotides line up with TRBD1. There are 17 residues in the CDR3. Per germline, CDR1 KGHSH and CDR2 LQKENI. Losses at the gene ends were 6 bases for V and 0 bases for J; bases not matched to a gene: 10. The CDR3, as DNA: TGTGCCAGCTCCCAACTAGGGACAGGGGGGATCTCCTACGAGCAGTACTTC. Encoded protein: CASSQLGTGGISYEQYF.

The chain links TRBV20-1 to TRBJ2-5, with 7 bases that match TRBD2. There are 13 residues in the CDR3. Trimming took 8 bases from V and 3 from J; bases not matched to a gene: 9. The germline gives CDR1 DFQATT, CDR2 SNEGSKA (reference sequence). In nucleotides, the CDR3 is TGCAGTACCCCCAGCGGGAAAAAAGAGACCCAGTACTTC. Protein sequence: CSTPSGKKETQYF.

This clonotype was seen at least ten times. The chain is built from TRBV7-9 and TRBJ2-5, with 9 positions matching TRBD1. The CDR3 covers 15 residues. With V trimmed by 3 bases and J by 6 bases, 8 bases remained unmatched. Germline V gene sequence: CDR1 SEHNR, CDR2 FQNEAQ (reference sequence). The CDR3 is CASSFVQGALKTQYF. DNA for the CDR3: TGTGCCAGCAGCTTTGTACAGGGGGCGTTGAAGACCCAGTACTTC.

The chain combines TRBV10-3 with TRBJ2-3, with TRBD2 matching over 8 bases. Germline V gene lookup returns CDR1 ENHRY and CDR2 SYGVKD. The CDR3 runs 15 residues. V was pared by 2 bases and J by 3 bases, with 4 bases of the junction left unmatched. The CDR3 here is CAISEGRGGTDTQYF. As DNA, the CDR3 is TGTGCCATCAGTGAGGGCCGGGGGGGAACAGATACGCAGTATTTT.

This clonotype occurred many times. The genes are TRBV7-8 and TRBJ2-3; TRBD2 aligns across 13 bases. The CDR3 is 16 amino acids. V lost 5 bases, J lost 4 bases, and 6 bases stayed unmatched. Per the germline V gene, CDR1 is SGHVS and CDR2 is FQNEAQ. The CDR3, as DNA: TGTGCCAGCAGCACGAGGACTAGCGGGGGTTCAGATACGCAGTATTTT. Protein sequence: CASSTRTSGGSDTQYF.

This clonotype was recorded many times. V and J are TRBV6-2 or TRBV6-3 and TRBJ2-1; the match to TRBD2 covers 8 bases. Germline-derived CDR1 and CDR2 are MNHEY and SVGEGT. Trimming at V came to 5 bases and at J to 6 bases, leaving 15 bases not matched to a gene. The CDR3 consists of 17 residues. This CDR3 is CASSISGVPPTRNEQFF. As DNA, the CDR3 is TGTGCCAGCAGTATTAGCGGGGTACCTCCTACTCGCAATGAGCAGTTCTTC.

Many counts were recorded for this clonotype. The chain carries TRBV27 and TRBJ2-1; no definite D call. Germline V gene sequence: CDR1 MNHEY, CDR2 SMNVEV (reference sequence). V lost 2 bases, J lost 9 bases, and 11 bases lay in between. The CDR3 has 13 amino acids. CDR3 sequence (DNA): TGTGCCAGCAGTTTAATCACGTACGGTGAGCAGTTCTTC. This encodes CASSLITYGEQFF.

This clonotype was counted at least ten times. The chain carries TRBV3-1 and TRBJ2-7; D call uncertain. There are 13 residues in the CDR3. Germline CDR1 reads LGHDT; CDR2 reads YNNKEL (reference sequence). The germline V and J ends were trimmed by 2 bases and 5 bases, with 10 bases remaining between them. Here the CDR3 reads CASSQYSVNEQYF. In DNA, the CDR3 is TGTGCCAGCAGCCAATACTCAGTGAACGAGCAGTACTTC.

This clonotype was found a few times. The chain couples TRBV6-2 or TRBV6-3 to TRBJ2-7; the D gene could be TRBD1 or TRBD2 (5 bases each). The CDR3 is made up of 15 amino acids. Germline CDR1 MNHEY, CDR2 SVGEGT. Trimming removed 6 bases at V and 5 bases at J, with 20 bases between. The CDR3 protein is CASSSVPGRADEQYF. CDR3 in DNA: TGTGCCAGCAGCTCGGTACCGGGACGGGCCGACGAGCAGTACTTC.

CDR3 sequence: CSVELQGPYEQYF. DNA for the CDR3: TGCAGCGTTGAACTACAGGGCCCCTACGAGCAGTACTTC. The chain carries TRBV29-1 and TRBJ2-7, with a weak D call TRBD1 (6 bases). The CDR3 length is 13 residues. The V end was cut by 2 bases, the J end by 2 bases, with 10 bases between. Germline-derived CDR1 and CDR2 are SQVTM and ANQGSEA.

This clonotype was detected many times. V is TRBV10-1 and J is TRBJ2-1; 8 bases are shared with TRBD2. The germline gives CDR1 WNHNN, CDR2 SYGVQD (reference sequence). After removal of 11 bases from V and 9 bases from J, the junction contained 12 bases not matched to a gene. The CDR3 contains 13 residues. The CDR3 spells CAAQGSGISEQFF. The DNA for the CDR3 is TGCGCCGCCCAGGGTAGCGGGATAAGTGAGCAGTTCTTC.

CDR3 protein: CASSYQGLSNQPQHF. In nucleotides, the CDR3 is TGTGCCAGCAGTTACCAGGGACTTAGCAATCAGCCCCAGCATTTT. V is TRBV6-2 or TRBV6-3 and J is TRBJ1-5; a weak D match, TRBD1 (5 bases). The CDR3 spans 15 residues. CDR1 is MNHEY, CDR2 SVGEGT, per germline. Trimming took 2 bases from V and 0 from J, leaving 8 bases between them.

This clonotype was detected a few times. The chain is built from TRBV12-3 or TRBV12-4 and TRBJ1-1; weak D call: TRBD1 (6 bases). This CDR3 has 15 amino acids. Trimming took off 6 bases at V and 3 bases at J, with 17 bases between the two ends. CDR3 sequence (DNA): TGTGCCAGCAGCCTTAAACAGGGTCCAGACACTGAAGCTTTCTTT. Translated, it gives CASSLKQGPDTEAFF.

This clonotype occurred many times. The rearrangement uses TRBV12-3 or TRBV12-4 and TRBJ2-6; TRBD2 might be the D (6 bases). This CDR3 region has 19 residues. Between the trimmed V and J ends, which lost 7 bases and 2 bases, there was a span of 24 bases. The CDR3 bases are TGTGCCAGCATTACTCGCCGGGAGTCCGATGGGACTGGGGCCAACGTCCTGACTTTC. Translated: CASITRRESDGTGANVLTF.

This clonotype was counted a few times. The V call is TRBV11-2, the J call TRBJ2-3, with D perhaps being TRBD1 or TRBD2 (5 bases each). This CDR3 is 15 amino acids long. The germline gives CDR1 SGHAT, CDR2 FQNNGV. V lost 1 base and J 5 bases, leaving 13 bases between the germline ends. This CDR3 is CASSLVVLGEDTQYF. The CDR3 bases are TGTGCCAGCAGCTTAGTCGTACTAGGGGAAGATACGCAGTATTTT.

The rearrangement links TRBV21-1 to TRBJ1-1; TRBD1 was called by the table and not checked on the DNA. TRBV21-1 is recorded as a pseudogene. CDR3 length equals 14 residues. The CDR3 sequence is CASSPLRPNTEAFF. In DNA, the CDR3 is TGTGCCAGCAGCCCCCTTAGGCCGAACACTGAAGCTTTCTTT.

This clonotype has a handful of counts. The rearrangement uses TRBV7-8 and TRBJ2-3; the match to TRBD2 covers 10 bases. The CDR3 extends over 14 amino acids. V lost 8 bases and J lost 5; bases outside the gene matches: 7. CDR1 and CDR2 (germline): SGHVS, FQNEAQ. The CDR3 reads CASRPGLALDTQYF. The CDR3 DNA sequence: TGTGCCAGCCGACCGGGACTAGCGCTAGATACGCAGTATTTT.

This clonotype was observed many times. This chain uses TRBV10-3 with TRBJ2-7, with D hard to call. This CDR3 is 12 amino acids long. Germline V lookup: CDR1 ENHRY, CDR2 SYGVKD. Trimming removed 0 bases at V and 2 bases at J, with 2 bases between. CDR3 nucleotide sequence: TGTGCCATCAGTGAGTCTACCTACGAGCAGTACTTC. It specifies CAISESTYEQYF.